This TCR beta chain was captured in a study of blood T cell repertoires in COVID-19. Across the whole study: Italy, Spain and the United States were the sources of the convalescent and acute COVID-19 samples. The cDNA or gDNA used as material had been derived from T cells, B-cell-depleted T cells, or PBMCs.

Germline values: CDR1 GTSNPN, CDR2 SVGIG (reference sequence). The CDR3 runs to 16 residues. J lost 0 bases, V lost 2 bases, and 6 bases had no gene match. Per the study methods: Amplification from reference gene primers served as the basis for estimated nucleated cell counts. Assay: immunoSEQ multiplex PCR; the TCRdb copy retains only in-frame clones and omits some. That table furnishes V, J and clone size, whereas the DNA furnished D and trimming. The sample holds approximately 110,000 clones, over 70% seen once. The table lists this clone with a few counts. The source of this sequence is a man aged 50 to 60 with acute or convalescent COVID-19. The specimen sequenced was peripheral blood. This chain links TRBV30 with TRBJ1-3, with 8 bases aligning to TRBD1. DNA of the CDR3: TGTGCCTGGAGTTTCGGACAGGGAAACTCTGGAAACACCATATATTTT. It specifies CAWSFGQGNSGNTIYF.